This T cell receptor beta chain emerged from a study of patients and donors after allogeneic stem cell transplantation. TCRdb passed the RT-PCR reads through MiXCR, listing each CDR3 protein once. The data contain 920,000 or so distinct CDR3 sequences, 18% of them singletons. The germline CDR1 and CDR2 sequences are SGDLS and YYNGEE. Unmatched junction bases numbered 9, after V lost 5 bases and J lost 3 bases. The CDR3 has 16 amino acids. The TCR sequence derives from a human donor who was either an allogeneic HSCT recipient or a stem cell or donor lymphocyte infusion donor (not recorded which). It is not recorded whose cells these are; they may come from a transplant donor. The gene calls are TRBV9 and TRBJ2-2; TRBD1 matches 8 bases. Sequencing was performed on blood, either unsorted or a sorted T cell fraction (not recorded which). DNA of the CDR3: TGTGCCAGCAGGGCCCAGGGGGCCCGGGACACCGGGGAGCTGTTTTTT. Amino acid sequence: CASRAQGARDTGELFF.